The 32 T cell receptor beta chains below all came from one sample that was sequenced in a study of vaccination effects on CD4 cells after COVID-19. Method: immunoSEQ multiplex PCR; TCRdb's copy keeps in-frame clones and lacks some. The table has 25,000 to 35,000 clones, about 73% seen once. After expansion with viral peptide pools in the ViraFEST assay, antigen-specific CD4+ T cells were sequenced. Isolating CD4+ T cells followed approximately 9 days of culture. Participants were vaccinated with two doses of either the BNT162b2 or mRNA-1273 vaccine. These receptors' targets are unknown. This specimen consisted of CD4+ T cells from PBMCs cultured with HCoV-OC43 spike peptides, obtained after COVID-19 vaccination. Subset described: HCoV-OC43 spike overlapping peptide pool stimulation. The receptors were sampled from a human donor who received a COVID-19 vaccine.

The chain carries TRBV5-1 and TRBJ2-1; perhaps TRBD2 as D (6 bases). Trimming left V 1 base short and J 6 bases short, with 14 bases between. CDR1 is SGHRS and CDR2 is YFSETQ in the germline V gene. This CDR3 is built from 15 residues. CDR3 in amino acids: CASSLSLGGANEQFF. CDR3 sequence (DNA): TGCGCCAGCAGCTTGTCATTAGGAGGGGCCAATGAGCAGTTCTTC.

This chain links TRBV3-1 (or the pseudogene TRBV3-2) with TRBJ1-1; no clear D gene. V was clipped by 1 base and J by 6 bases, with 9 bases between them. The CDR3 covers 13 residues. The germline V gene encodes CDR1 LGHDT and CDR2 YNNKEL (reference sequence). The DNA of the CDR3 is TGTGCCAGCAGCCAAGTCGCTGGGGCTGAAGCTTTCTTT. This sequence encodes CASSQVAGAEAFF.

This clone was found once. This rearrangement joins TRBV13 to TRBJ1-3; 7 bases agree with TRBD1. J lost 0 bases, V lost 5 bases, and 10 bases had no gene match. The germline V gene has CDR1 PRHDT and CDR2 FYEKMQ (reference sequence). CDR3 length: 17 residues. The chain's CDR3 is CASSVTGTVSSGNTIYF. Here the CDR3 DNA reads TGTGCCAGCAGCGTAACCGGGACAGTCAGCTCTGGAAACACCATATATTTT.

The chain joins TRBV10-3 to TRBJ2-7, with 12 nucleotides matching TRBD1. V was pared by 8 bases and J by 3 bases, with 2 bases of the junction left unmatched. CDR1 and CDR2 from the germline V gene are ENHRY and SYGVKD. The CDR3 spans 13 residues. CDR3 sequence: CAIGTGGIYEQYF. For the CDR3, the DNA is TGTGCCATCGGGACAGGGGGCATCTACGAGCAGTACTTC.

This CDR3 is CASSIGPLVGSGNQPQHF. The CDR3 DNA reads as TGTGCCAGTAGTATAGGTCCCCTTGTGGGATCTGGCAATCAGCCCCAGCATTTT. This sequence joins TRBV19 and TRBJ1-5, with D uncertain. The length of the CDR3 is 18 residues. Per the germline V gene, CDR1 is LNHDA and CDR2 is SQIVND (reference sequence). Trimming pared 1 base from V and 2 bases from J, leaving 18 bases between. Supplemented by reference TRBV19 and TRBJ1-5, the full variable domain reads DGGITQSPKYLFRKEGQNVTLSCEQNLNHDAMYWYRQDPGQGLRLIYYSQIVNDFQKGDIAEGYSVSREKKESFPLTVTSAQKNPTAFYLCASSIGPLVGSGNQPQHFGDGTRLSIL.

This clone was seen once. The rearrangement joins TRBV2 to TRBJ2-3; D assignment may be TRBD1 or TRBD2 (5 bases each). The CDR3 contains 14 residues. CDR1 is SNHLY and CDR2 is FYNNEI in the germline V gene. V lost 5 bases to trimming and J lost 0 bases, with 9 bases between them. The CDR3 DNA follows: TGTGCCAGCAGTAGGGACCGCAGCACAGATACGCAGTATTTT. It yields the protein CASSRDRSTDTQYF.

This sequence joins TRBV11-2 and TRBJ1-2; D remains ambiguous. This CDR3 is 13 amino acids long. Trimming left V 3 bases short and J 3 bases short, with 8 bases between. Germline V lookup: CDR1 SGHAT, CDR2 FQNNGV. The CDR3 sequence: CASSFRDDYGYTF. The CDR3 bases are TGTGCCAGCAGCTTTAGGGATGACTATGGCTACACCTTC. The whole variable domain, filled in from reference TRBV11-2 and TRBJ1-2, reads EAGVAQSPRYKIIEKRQSVAFWCNPISGHATLYWYQQILGQGPKLLIQFQNNGVVDDSQLPKDRFSAERLKGVDSTLKIQPAKLEDSAVYLCASSFRDDYGYTFGSGTRLTVV.

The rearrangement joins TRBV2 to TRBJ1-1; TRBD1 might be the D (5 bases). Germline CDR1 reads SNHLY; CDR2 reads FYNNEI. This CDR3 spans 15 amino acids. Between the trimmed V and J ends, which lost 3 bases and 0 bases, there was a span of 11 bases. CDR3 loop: CASSEDGGMNTEAFF. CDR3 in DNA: TGTGCCAGCAGTGAGGATGGGGGAATGAACACTGAAGCTTTCTTT.

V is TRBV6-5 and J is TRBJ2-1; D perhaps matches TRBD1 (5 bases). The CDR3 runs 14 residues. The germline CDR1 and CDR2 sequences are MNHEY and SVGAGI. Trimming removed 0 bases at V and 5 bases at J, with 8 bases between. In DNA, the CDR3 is TGTGCCAGCAGTTACTCAGGGGCCCACAATGAGCAGTTCTTC. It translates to CASSYSGAHNEQFF.

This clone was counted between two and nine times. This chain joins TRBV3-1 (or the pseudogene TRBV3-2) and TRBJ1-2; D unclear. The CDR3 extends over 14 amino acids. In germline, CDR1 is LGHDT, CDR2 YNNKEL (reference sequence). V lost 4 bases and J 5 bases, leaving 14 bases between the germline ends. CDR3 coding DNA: TGTGCCAGCAGCCCGTTAGGGTCGGCGTATGGCTACACCTTC. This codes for CASSPLGSAYGYTF.

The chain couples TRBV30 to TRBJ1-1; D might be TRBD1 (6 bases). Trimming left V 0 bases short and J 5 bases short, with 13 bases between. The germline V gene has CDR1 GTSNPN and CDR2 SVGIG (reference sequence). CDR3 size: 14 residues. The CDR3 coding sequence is TGTGCCTGGAGTGTACTGGGAAGGGGGACTGAAGCTTTCTTT. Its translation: CAWSVLGRGTEAFF.

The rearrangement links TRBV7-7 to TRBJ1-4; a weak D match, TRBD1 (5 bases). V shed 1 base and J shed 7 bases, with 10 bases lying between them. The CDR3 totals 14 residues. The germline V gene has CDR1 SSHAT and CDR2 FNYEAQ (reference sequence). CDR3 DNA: TGTGCCAGCAGCTTAGAGTACGACAGTGAAAAACTGTTTTTT. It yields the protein CASSLEYDSEKLFF.

CDR3 sequence: CASSLSGFPNSPLHF. The CDR3 nucleotides read TGTGCCAGCAGTTTATCAGGGTTCCCTAATTCACCCCTCCACTTT. The J gene is TRBJ1-6, the V gene TRBV27; D is unresolved. This CDR3 comprises 15 residues. From germline, CDR1 is MNHEY and CDR2 SMNVEV (reference sequence). Trimming removed 0 bases from V and 6 bases from J, with 9 bases in between.

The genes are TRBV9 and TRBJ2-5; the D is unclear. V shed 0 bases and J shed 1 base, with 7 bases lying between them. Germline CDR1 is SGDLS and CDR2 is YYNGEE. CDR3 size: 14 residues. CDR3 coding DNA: TGTGCCAGCAGCGTAGGTCAGATCCAAGAGACCCAGTACTTC. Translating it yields CASSVGQIQETQYF.

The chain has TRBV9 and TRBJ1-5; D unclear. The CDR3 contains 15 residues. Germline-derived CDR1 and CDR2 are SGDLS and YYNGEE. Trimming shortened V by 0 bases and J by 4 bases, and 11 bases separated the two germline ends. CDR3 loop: CASSVGVVGNQPQHF. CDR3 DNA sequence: TGTGCCAGCAGCGTAGGCGTCGTGGGGAATCAGCCCCAGCATTTT.

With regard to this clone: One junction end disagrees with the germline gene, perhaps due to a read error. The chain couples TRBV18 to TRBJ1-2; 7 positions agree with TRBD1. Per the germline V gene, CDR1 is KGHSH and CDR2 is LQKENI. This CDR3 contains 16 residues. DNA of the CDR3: TGTGCCAGCTCACCCGATATTCATGGAAAGACAGGGACGGTGGCCTTC. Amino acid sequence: CASSPDIHGKTGTVAF.

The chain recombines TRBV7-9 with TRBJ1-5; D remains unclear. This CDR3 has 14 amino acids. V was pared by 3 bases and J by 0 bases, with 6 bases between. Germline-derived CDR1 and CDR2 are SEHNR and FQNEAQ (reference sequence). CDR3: CASSFSNSNQPQHF. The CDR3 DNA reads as TGTGCCAGCAGCTTCAGCAATAGCAATCAGCCCCAGCATTTT.

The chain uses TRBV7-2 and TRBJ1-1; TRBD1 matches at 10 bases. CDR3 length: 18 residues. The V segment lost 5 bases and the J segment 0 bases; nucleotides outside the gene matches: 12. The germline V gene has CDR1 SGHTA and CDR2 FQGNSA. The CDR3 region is CASSPLGGTGVMNTEAFF. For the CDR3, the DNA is TGTGCCAGCAGCCCGTTGGGCGGGACAGGGGTTATGAACACTGAAGCTTTCTTT.

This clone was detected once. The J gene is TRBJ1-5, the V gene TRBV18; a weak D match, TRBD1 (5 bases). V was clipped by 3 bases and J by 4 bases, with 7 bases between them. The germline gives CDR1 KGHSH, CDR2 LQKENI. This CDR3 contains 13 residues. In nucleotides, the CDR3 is TGTGCCAGCTCACCTGACAGAAATCAGCCCCAGCATTTT. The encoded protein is CASSPDRNQPQHF.

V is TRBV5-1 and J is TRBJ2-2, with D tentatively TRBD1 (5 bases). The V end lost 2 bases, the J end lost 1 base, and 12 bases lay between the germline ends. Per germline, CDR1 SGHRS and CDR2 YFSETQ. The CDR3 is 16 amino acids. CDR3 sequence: CASSLRTQGNTGELFF. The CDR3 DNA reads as TGCGCCAGCAGCTTACGTACGCAGGGGAACACCGGGGAGCTGTTTTTT.

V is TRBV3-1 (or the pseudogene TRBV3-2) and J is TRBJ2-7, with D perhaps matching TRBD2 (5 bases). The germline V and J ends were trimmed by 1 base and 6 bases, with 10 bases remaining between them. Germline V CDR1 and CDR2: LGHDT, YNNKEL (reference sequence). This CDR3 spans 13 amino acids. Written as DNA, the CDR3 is TGTGCCAGCAGCCAAGTGCTAAGCGGCGAGCAGTACTTC. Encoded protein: CASSQVLSGEQYF.

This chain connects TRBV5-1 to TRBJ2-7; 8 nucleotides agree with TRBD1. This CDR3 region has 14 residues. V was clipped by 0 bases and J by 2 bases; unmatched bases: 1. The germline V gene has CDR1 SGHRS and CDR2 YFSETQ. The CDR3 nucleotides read TGCGCCAGCAGCTTGGGGACAGGGACCTACGAGCAGTACTTC. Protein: CASSLGTGTYEQYF.

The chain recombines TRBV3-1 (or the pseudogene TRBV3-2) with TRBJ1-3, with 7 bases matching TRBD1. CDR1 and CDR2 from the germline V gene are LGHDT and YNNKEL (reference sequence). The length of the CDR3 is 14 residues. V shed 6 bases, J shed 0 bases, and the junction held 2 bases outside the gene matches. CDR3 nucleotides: TGTGCCAGCAGTCGACAGGGCTCTGGAAACACCATATATTTT. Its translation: CASSRQGSGNTIYF.

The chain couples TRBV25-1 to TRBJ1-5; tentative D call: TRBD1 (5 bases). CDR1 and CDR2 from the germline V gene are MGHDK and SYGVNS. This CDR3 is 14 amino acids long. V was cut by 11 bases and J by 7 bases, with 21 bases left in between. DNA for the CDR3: TGTGCCTCTGGGGGAGTCTCTGTAGGACAGCCCCAGCATTTT. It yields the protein CASGGVSVGQPQHF.

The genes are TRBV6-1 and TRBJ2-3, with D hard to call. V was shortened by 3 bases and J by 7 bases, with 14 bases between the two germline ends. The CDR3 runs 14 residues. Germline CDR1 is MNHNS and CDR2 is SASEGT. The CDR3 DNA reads TGTGCCAGCAGTGATGGGTCCTTCGTGCATACGCAGTATTTT. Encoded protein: CASSDGSFVHTQYF.

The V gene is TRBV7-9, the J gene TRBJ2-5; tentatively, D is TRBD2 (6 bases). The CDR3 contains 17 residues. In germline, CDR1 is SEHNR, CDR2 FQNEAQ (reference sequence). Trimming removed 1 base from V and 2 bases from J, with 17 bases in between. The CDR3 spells CASSLVPRRGGQETQYF. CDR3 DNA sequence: TGTGCCAGCAGCTTAGTGCCTCGGAGGGGTGGACAAGAGACCCAGTACTTC.

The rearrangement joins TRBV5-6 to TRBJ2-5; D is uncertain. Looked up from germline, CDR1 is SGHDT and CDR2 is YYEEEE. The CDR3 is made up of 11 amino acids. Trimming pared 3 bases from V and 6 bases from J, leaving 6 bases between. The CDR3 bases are TGTGCCAGCAGCTCAAGCAAGACCCAGTACTTC. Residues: CASSSSKTQYF.

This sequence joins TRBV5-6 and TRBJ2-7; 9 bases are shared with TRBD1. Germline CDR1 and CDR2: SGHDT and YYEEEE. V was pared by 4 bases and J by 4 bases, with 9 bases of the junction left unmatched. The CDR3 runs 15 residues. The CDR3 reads CASSPTGGTRYEQYF. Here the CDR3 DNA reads TGTGCCAGCAGCCCGACAGGGGGTACGCGGTACGAGCAGTACTTC.

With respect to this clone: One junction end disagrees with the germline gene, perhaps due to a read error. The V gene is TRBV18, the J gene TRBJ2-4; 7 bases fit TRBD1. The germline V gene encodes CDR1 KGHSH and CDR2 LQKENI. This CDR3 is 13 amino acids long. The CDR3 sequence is CASSPGRQGNSDF. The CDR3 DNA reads TGTGCCAGCTCACCAGGGAGACAGGGAAATAGCGACTTC.

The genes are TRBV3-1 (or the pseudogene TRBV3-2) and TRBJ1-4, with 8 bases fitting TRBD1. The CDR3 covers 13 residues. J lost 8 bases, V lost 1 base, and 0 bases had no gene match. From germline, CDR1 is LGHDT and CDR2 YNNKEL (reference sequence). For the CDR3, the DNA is TGTGCCAGCAGCCAAGGGACAGGGGAAAAACTGTTTTTT. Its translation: CASSQGTGEKLFF.

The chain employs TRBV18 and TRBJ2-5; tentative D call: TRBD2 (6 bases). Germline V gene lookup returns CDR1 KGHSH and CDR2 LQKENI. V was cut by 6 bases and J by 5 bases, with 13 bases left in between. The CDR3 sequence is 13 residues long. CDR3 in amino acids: CASSEGRDETQYF. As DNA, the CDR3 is TGTGCCAGCTCGGAGGGCAGGGACGAGACCCAGTACTTC.

CDR3 DNA: TGTGCCAGCAGTTTATCTATCCCCGAGCCAGCTCGGAATCAGCCCCAGCATTTT. It yields the protein CASSLSIPEPARNQPQHF. The gene calls are TRBV27 and TRBJ1-5; D ambiguous. There are 18 residues in the CDR3. Trimming removed 0 bases at V and 4 bases at J, with 19 bases between. Per germline, CDR1 MNHEY and CDR2 SMNVEV (reference sequence).